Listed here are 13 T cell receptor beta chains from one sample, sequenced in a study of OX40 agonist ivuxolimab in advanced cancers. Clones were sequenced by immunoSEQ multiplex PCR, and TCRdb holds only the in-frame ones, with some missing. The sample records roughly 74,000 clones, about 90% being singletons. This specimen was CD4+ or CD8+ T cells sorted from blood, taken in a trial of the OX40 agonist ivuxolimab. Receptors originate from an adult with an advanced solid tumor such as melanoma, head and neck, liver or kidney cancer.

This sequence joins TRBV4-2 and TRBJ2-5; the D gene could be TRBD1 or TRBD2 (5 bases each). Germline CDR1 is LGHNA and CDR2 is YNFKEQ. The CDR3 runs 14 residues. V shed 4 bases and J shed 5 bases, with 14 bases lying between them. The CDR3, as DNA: TGTGCCAGCAGCCCTGGGACGCGTGGGGAGACCCAGTACTTC. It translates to CASSPGTRGETQYF.

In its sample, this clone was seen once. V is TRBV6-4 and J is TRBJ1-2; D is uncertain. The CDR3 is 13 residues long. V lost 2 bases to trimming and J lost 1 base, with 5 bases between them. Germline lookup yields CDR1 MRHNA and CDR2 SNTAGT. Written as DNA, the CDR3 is TGTGCCAGCAGTGACGGTTTTAACTATGGCTACACCTTC. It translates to CASSDGFNYGYTF.

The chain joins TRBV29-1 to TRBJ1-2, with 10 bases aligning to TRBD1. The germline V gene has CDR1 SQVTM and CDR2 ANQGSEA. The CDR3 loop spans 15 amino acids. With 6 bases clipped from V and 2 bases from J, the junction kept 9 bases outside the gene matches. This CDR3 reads CSVIIWTGGNYGYTF. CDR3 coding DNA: TGCAGCGTGATTATATGGACAGGGGGGAACTATGGCTACACCTTC.

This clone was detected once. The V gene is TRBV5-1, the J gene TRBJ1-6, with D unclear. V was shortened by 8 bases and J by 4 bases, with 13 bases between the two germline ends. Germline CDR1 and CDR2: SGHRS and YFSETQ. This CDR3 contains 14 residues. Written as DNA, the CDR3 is TGCGCCAGTAGTACGGAGGATTATAATTCACCCCTCCACTTT. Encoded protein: CASSTEDYNSPLHF.

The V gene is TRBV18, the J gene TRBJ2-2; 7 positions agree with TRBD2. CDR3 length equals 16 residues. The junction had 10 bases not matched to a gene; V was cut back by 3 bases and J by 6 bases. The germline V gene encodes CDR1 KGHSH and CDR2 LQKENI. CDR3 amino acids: CASSPRGVSGSGELFF. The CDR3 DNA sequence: TGTGCCAGCTCACCCCGGGGGGTAAGCGGATCCGGGGAGCTGTTTTTT.

DNA of the CDR3: TGTGCCAGCAGTCCCGGCGGGAGGGGAGAGACCCAGTACTTC. It codes for CASSPGGRGETQYF. The V call is TRBV27, the J call TRBJ2-5; TRBD2 matches 9 bases. V was pared by 5 bases and J by 4 bases, with 5 bases of the junction left unmatched. The CDR3 spans 14 residues. Germline CDR1 reads MNHEY; CDR2 reads SMNVEV (reference sequence).

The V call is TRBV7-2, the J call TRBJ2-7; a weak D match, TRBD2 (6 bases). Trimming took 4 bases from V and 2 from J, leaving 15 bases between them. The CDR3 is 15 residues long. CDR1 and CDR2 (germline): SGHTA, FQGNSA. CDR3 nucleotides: TGTGCCAGCAGCTACCGGGCGACTAGAGCCTACGAGCAGTACTTC. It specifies CASSYRATRAYEQYF. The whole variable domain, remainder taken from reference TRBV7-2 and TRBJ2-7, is GAGVSQSPSNKVTEKGKDVELRCDPISGHTALYWYRQSLGQGLEFLIYFQGNSAPDKSGLPSDRFSAERTGGSVSTLTIQRTQQEDSAVYLCASSYRATRAYEQYFGPGTRLTVT.

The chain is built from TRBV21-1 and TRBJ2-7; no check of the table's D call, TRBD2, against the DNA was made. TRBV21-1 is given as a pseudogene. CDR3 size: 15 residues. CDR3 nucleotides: TGTGCCAGCAGCAAGGTTCCAGGAGGATCCTACGAGCAGTACTTC. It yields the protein CASSKVPGGSYEQYF.

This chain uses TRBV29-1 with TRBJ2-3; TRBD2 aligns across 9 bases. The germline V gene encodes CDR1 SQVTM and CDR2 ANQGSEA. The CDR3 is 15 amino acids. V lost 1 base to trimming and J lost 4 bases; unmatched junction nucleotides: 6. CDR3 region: CSVEVGSGRPDTQYF. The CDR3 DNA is TGCAGCGTTGAAGTGGGTAGCGGGAGACCAGATACGCAGTATTTT.

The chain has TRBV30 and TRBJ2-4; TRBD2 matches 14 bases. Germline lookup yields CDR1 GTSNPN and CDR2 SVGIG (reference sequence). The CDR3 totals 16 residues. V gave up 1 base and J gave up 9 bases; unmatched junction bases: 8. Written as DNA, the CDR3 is TGTGCCTGGAGTGAAACTACGACTAGCGGGAGGGGCATTCAGTACTTC. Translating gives CAWSETTTSGRGIQYF.

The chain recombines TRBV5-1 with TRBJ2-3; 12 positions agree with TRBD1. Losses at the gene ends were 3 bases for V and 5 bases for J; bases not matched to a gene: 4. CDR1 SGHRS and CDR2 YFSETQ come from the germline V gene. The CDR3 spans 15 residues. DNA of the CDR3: TGCGCCAGCAGCTCCCGGGACAGGGGGCAAGATACGCAGTATTTT. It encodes CASSSRDRGQDTQYF.

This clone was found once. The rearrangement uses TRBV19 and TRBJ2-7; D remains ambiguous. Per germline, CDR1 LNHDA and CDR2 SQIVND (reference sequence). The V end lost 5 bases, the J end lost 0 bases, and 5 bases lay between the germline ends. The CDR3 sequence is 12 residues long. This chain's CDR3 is CASSFSSYEQYF. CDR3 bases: TGTGCCAGTAGTTTCTCCTCCTACGAGCAGTACTTC.

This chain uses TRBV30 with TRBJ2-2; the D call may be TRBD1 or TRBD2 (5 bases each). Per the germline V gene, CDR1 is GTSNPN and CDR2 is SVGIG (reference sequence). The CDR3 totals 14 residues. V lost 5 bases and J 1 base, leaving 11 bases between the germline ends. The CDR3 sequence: CAWGGLLNTGELFF. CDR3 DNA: TGTGCCTGGGGGGGTCTGCTGAACACCGGGGAGCTGTTTTTT.